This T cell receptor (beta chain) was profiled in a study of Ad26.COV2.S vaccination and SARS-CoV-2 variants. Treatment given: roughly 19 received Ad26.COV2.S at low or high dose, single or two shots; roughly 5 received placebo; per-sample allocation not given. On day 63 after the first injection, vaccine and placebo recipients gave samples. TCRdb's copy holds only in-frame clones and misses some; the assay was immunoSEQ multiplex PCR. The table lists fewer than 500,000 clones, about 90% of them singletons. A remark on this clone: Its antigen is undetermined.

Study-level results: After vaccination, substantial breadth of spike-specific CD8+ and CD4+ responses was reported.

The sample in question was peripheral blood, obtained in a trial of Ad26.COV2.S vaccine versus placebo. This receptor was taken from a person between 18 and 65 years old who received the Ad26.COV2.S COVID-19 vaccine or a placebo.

CDR3 region: CASSYGRQGGGSPLHF. CDR3 bases: TGTGCCAGCAGTTACGGGAGACAGGGAGGAGGGTCACCCCTCCACTTT. The chain combines TRBV6-5 with TRBJ1-6; 7 nucleotides align to TRBD1. Trimming cost V 2 bases and J 10 bases; bases outside gene matches: 11. The germline V gene encodes CDR1 MNHEY and CDR2 SVGAGI. CDR3 size: 16 residues.